This T cell receptor (beta chain) originates from a study of OX40 agonist ivuxolimab in advanced cancers. Study background: Dosing consisted of intravenous ivuxolimab at 0.01 to 10 mg/kg every 2 weeks. The dose-escalation cohort was approximately 85% male, with a mean age of around 54 years, ranging about 20 to 85. Whole-study results and caveats: Both CD4+ and CD8+ T cell populations in blood had undergone clonal expansion by week 6 at 0.1 to 3.0 mg/kg.

This clone is a singleton in its sample. Its antigen is still unknown. CDR1 SGHAT and CDR2 FQNNGV come from the germline V gene. V was pared by 3 bases and J by 5 bases, with 7 bases between. The CDR3 is made up of 12 amino acids. Profiled with immunoSEQ multiplex PCR; TCRdb holds only in-frame clones, not every one. The table has about 16,000 clones, approximately 90% seen once. The chain carries TRBV11-2 and TRBJ1-1; a weak D match, TRBD1 (6 bases). The TCR comes from an adult with an advanced solid tumor such as melanoma, head and neck, liver or kidney cancer. The source material was CD4+ or CD8+ T cells sorted from blood, sampled in a trial of the OX40 agonist ivuxolimab. The CDR3 loop is CASSFQGTEAFF. In nucleotides, the CDR3 is TGTGCCAGCAGCTTTCAGGGGACTGAAGCTTTCTTT.